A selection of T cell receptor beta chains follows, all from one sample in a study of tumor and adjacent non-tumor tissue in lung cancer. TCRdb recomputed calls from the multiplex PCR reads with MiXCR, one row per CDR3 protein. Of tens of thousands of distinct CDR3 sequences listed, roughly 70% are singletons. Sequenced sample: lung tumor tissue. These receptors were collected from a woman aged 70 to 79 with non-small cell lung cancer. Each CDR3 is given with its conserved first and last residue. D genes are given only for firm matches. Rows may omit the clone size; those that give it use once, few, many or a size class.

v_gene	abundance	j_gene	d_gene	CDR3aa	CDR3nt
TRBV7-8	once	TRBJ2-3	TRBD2	CANTGLAASTDTQYF	TGTGCCAACACCGGACTAGCGGCGTCCACGGATACGCAGTATTTT
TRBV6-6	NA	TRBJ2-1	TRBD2	CASSRGLAGYNERFF	TGTGCCAGCAGCCGAGGACTAGCAGGGTACAATGAGCGGTTCTTC
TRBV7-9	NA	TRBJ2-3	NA	CASSLDKEAGYTDTQYF	TGTGCCAGCAGCTTAGACAAGGAGGCGGGATACACAGATACGCAGTATTTT
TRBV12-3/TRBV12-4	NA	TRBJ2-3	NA	CASSLLARGVSQPQYF	TGTGCCAGCAGTTTATTGGCCAGGGGGGTTAGTCAGCCCCAGTATTTT
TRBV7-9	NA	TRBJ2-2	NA	CASSLGRGAGNTRELFF	TGTGCCAGCAGCTTGGGCAGGGGAGCGGGAAACACCAGGGAGCTGTTTTTT
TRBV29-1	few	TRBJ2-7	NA	CSFRRSASYEQYF	TGCAGCTTTAGGCGTAGCGCCTCCTACGAGCAGTACTTC
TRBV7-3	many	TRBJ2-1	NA	CASSLSGQTYNEQFF	TGTGCCAGCAGCTTATCAGGACAGACCTACAATGAGCAGTTCTTC
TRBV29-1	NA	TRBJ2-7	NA	CNVRASASFVQYF	TGCAACGTTAGGGCTAGCGCCTCCTTCGTGCAGTACTTC
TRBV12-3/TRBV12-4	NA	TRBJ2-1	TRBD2	CASSSTSGTSGNELLF	TGTGCCAGCAGTTCAACTTCCGGGACTAGCGGCAATGAGCTGCTCTTC
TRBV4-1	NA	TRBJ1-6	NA	CTSSYSTVTDNSSLHF	TGCACCAGCAGCTACTCCACAGTCACCGATAATTCATCCCTCCACTTT
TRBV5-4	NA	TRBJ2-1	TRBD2	CACSARLAGVVYEQFF	TGTGCCTGCAGCGCTCGACTAGCGGGAGTGGTGTATGAGCAGTTCTTC
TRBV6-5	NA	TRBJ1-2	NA	CARSDREGREIINYVYTF	TGTGCCAGGAGCGATCGAGAGGGGAGGGAAATTATTAACTATGTCTACACCTTC
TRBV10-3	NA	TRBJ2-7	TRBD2	CAIRTGILAGVPYEQYF	TGTGCCATCAGGACAGGGATACTAGCGGGTGTTCCCTACGAACAGTACTTC
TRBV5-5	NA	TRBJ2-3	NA	CVSSLHNRGTDTQYF	TGCGTCAGCAGCTTACATAACAGGGGCACAGATACGCAGTATTTT
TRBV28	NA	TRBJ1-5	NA	CASSLSAGVRPQHF	TGTGCCAGCAGTTTATCGGCGGGGGTTCGGCCCCAGCATTTT
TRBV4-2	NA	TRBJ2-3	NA	CTSSFAPGTDTRYF	NA
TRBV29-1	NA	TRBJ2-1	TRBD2	CSVKREGRNELFF	TGTAGCGTTAAGCGGGAGGGCCGGAATGAGCTGTTTTTC
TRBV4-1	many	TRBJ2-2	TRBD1	CATGTGQTGELFF	TGCGCGACTGGGACAGGTCAAACCGGGGAGCTGTTTTTT
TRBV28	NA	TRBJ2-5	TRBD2	CFSSTNGRVETQYF	TGTTTCAGCAGTACTAACGGGAGGGTGGAGACCCAGTACTTC
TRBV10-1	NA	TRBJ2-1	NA	CTSSVVGDDNEQLF	TGCACCAGCAGTGTAGTGGGAGACGACAATGAGCAGCTCTTC
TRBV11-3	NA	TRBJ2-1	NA	CVSSRAGSLYNVQFF	TGTGTCAGCAGCCGGGCCGGGTCGTTATACAATGTGCAGTTCTTC
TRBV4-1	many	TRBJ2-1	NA	CASSEVAESSYNEQFF	TGCGCCAGCAGCGAGGTAGCGGAGAGCTCCTACAATGAGCAGTTCTTC
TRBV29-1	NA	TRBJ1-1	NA	CSVEGWGNVAFF	TGCAGCGTGGAAGGATGGGGCAACGTGGCTTTCTTT
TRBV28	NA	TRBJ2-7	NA	CAGTDRPYEQYF	TGTGCCGGCACTGACAGGCCCTACGAGCAGTACTTC
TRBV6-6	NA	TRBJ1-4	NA	CAYSYGDNTQKLFF	TGTGCCTACAGTTACGGGGACAATACCCAAAAACTGTTTTTT
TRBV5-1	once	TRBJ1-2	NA	CASSLAIGEVYGHTF	TGCGCCAGCAGCTTGGCAATCGGGGAGGTTTATGGCCACACTTTC
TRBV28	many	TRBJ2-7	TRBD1	CASSRQTGASAEQYF	TGTGCCAGCAGTAGGCAGACAGGGGCCTCCGCCGAGCAGTACTTC
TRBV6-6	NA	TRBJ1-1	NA	CARSHDAEAFF	TGTGCCAGGAGTCACGACGCTGAAGCTTTCTTT
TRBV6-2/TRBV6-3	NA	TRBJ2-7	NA	CASFPPGSYEQYF	TGTGCCAGCTTTCCCCCAGGTTCCTACGAGCAGTACTTC
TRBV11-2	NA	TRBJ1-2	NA	CASSFNGQSYGYTF	TGTGCCAGCAGCTTCAACGGACAGAGCTATGGCTACACCTTC
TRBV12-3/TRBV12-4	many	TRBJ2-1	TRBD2	CASSLLASGNNEQFF	TGTGCCAGCAGTTTACTGGCTAGCGGGAACAATGAGCAGTTCTTC
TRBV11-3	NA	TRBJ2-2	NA	CGSSPHQSTSNTVELLF	TGTGGCAGCAGCCCCCATCAATCGACATCGAACACCGTGGAGCTGTTGTTT
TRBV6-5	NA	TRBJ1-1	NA	CTSSSQGAIRTEAFF	TGTACCAGCAGTTCACAGGGAGCTATTAGGACTGAAGCTTTCTTT
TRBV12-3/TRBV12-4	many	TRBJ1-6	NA	CASSFQGVGSYNSPLHF	TGTGCCAGCAGTTTTCAGGGCGTAGGCTCCTATAATTCACCCCTCCACTTT
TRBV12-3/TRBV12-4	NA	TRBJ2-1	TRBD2	CASSSSGSKDNEQFF	TGTGCCAGCAGTTCCAGCGGGAGTAAAGACAATGAGCAGTTCTTC
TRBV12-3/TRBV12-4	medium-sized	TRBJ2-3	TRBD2	CASSTQTSEGADTQYF	TGTGCCAGCAGTACCCAGACTAGCGAGGGAGCAGATACGCAGTATTTT
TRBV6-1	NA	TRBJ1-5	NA	CASSDSTGQSQHF	TGTGCCAGCAGCGACAGTACGGGCCAGTCCCAGCATTTT
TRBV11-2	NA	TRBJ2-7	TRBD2	CDSSHPGTSGYEQYF	TGTGACAGCAGCCACCCCGGGACTAGCGGATACGAGCAGTACTTC
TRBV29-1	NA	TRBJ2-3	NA	CSVGVDFLRITDTQYF	TGCAGCGTTGGAGTTGACTTCCTTCGAATCACTGATACGCAGTATTTT
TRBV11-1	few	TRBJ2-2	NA	CASSLAARVTEELFF	TGTGCCAGCAGCTTAGCAGCCAGGGTTACTGAGGAGCTGTTTTTT
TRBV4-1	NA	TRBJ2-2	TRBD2	CASSQAVTSGISRELFF	TGCGCCAGCAGCCAAGCGGTGACTAGCGGGATCTCGAGGGAGCTTTTTTTT
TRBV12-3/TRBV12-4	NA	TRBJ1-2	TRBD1	CASSLGTGNFWNYGYTF	TGTGCCAGCAGTCTAGGGACAGGGAACTTTTGGAACTATGGTTACACCTTC
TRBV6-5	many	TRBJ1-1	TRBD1	CASSYDGRAGGLNTEAFF	TGTGCCAGCAGTTACGATGGCAGGGCAGGGGGTCTAAACACTGAAGCTTTCTTT
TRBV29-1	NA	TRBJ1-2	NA	CSSILGPVGGPQGGYTF	TGCTCCAGTATCCTAGGTCCGGTTGGCGGACCACAAGGAGGATACACCTTC
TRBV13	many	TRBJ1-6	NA	CASSSPQAPLHF	TGTGCCAGCAGCAGCCCCCAGGCACCCCTCCACTTT
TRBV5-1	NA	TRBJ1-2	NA	CVSSLEVRNYGYTF	TGCGTCAGCAGCTTGGAAGTCAGGAACTATGGCTACACCTTC
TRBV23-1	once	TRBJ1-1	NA	CASSLPSLGEIEAFF	TGCGCCAGCAGTCTACCTTCTCTAGGGGAAATTGAAGCTTTCTTT
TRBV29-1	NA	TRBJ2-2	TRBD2	CSVRTSGSVTGELFF	TGCAGCGTCCGGACTAGCGGGAGTGTCACCGGTGAGCTGTTTTTT